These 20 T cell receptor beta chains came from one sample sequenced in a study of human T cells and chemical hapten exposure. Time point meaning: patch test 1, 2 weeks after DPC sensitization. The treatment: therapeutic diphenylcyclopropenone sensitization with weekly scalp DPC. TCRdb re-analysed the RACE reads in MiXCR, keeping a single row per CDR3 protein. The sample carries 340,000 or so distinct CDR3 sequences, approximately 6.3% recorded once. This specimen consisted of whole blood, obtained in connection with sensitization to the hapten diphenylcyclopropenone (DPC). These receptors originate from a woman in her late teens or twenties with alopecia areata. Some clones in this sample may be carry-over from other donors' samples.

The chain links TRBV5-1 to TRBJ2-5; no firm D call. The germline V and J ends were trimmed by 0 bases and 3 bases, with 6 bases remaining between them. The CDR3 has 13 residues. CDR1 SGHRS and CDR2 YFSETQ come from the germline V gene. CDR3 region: CASSLVQKETQYF. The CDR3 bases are TGCGCCAGCAGCTTGGTCCAAAAAGAGACCCAGTACTTC.

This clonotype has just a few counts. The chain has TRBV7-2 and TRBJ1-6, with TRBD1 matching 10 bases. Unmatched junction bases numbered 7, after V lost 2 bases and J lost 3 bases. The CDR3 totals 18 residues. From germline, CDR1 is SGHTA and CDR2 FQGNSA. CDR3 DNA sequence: TGTGCCAGCAGCTTAAACCCGACAGGGGGCGACTATAATTCACCCCTCCACTTT. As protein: CASSLNPTGGDYNSPLHF.

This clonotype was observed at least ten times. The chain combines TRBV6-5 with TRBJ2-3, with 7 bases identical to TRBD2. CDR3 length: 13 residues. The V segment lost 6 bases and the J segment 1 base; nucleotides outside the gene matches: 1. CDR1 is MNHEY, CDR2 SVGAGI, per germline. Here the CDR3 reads CASRLAGTDTQYF. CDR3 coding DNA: TGTGCCAGCAGGCTAGCGGGCACAGATACGCAGTATTTT.

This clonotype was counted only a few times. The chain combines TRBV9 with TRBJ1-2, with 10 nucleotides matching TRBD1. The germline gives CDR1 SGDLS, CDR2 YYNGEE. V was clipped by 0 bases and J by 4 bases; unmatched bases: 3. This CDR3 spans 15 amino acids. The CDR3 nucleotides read TGTGCCAGCAGCGTAGGGGACAGGGGATTCTATGGCTACACCTTC. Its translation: CASSVGDRGFYGYTF.

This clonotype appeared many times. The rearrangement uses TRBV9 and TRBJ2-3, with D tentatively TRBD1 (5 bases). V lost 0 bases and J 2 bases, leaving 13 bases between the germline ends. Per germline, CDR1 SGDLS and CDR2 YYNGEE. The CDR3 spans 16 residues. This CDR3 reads CASSVGIGVSTDTQYF. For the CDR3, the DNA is TGTGCCAGCAGCGTAGGAATAGGGGTATCCACAGATACGCAGTATTTT.

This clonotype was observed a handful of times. DNA of the CDR3: TGTGCCAGCTCAGGTTTTGGGACGAGGGGCAATCAGCCCCAGCATTTT. It codes for CASSGFGTRGNQPQHF. The V and J genes are TRBV28 and TRBJ1-5; maybe TRBD1 (5 bases). Germline lookup yields CDR1 MDHEN and CDR2 SYDVKM. V gave up 8 bases and J gave up 2 bases, with 19 bases separating them. The CDR3 has 16 residues.

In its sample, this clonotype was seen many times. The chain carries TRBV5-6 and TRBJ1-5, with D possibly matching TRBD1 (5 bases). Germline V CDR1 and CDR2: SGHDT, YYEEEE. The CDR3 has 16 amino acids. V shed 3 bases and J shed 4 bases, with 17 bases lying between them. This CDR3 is CASSYIPGERNQPQHF. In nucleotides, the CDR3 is TGTGCCAGCAGCTACATACCGGGGGAAAGGAATCAGCCCCAGCATTTT.

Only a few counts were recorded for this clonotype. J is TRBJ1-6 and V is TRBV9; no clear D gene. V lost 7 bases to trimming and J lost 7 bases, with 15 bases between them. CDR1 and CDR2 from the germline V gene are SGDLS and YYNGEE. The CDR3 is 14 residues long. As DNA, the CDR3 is TGTGCCAGCGGATTCCCGGGCGCAAATTCACCCCTCCACTTT. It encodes CASGFPGANSPLHF.

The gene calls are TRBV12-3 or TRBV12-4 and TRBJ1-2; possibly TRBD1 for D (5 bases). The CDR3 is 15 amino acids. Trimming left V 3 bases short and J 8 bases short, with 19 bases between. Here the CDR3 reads CASSFLSGDTGGYTF. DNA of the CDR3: TGTGCCAGCAGTTTCCTTTCAGGAGATACAGGAGGCTACACCTTC.

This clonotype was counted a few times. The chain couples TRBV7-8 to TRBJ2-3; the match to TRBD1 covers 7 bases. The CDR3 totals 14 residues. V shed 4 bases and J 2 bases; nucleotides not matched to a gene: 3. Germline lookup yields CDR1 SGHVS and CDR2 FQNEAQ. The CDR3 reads CASSYRGPTDTQYF. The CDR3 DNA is TGTGCCAGCAGCTACAGGGGCCCCACAGATACGCAGTATTTT.

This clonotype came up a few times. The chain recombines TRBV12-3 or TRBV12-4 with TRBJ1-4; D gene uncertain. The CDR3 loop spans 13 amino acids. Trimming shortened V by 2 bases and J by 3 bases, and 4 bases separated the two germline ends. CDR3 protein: CASSLSPNEKLFF. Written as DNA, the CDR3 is TGTGCCAGCAGTTTATCCCCTAATGAAAAACTGTTTTTT.

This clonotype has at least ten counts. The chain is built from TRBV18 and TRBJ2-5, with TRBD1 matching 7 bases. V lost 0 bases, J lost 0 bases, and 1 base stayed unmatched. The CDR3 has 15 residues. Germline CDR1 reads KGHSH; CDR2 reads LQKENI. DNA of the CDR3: TGTGCCAGCTCACCACCGGGACAGTACCAAGAGACCCAGTACTTC. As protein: CASSPPGQYQETQYF. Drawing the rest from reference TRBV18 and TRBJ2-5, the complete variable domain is NAGVMQNPRHLVRRRGQEARLRCSPMKGHSHVYWYRQLPEEGLKFMVYLQKENIIDESGMPKERFSAEFPKEGPSILRIQQVVRGDSAAYFCASSPPGQYQETQYFGPGTRLLVL.

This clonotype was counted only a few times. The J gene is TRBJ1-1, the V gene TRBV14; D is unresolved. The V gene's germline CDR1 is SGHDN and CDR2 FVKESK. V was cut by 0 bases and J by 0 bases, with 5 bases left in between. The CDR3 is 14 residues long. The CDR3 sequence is CASSQERLNTEAFF. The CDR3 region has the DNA TGTGCCAGCAGCCAAGAGAGACTGAACACTGAAGCTTTCTTT.

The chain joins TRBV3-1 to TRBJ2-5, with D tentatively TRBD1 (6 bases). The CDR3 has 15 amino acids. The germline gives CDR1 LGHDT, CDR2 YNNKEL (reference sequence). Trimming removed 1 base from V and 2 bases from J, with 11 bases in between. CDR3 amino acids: CASSQGRGQQETQYF. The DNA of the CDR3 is TGTGCCAGCAGCCAAGGAAGGGGACAACAAGAGACCCAGTACTTC.

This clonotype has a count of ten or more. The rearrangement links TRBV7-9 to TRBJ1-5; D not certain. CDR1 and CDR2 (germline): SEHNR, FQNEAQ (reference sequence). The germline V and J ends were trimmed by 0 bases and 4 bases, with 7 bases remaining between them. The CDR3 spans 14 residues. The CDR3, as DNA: TGTGCCAGCAGCTTAGCGTTTGAAAATCAGCCCCAGCATTTT. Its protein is CASSLAFENQPQHF.

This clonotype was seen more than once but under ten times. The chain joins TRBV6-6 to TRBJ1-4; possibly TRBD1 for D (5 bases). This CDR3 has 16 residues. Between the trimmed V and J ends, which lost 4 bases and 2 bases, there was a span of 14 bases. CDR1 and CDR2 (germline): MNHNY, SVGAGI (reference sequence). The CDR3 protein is CASSSALSGTNEKLFF. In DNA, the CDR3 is TGTGCCAGCAGTTCGGCACTTTCAGGGACTAATGAAAAACTGTTTTTT.

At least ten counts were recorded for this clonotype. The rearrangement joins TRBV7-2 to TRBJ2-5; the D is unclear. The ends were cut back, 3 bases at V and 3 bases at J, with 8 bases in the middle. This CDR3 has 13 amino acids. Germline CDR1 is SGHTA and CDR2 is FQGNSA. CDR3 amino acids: CASSLDLEETQYF. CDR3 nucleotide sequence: TGTGCCAGCAGCTTGGACCTGGAAGAGACCCAGTACTTC. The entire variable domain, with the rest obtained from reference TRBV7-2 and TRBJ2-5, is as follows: GAGVSQSPSNKVTEKGKDVELRCDPISGHTALYWYRQSLGQGLEFLIYFQGNSAPDKSGLPSDRFSAERTGGSVSTLTIQRTQQEDSAVYLCASSLDLEETQYFGPGTRLLVL.

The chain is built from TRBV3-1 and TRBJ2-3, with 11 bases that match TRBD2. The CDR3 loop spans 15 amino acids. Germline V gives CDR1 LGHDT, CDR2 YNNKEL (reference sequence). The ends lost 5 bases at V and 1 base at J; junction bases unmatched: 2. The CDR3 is CASSILAGGTDTQYF. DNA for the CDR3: TGTGCCAGCAGCATACTAGCGGGGGGCACAGATACGCAGTATTTT.

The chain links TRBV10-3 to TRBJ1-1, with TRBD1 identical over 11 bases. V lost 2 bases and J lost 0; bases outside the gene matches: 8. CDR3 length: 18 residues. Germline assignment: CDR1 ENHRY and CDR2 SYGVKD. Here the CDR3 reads CAISERDRGFKMNTEAFF. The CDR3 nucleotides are TGTGCCATCAGTGAGAGGGACAGGGGGTTTAAGATGAACACTGAAGCTTTCTTT.

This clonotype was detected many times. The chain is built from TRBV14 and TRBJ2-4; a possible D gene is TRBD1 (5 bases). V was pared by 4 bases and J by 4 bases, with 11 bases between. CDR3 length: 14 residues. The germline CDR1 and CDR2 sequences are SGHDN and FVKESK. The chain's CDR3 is CASSRAPGKNIQYF. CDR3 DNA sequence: TGTGCCAGCAGCCGGGCCCCAGGGAAAAACATTCAGTACTTC.